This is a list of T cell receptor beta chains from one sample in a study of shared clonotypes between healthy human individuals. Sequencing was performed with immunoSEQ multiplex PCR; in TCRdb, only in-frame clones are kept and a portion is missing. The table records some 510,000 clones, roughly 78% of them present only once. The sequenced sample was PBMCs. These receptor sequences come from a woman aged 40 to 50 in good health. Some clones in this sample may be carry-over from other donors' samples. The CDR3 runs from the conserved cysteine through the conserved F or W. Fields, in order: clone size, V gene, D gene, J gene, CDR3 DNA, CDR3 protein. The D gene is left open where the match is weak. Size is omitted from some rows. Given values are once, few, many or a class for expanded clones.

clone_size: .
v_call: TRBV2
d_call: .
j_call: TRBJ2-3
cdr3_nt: TGTGCCAGCAGTACCAGCAGAGACTTGGATACGCAGTATTTT
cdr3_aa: CASSTSRDLDTQYF

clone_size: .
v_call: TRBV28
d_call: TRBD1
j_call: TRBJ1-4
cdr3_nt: TGTGCCAGCAGTCCCGGGACAGCGTGGGATGAAAAACTGTTTTTT
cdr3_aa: CASSPGTAWDEKLFF

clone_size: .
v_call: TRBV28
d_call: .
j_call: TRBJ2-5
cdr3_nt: TGTGCCAGCAGCTCCACAGGGCAGTCCATTTTCCAAGAGACCCAGTACTTC
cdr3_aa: CASSSTGQSIFQETQYF

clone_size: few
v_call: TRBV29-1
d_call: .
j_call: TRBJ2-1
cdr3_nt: TGCGGGGGGGCAGTCCTATACAATGAGCAGTTCTTC
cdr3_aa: CGGAVLYNEQFF

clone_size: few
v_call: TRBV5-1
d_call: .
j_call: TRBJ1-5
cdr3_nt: TGCGCCAGCAGCTTGGATGCAGGGGATGATCAGCCCCAGCATTTT
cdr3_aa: CASSLDAGDDQPQHF

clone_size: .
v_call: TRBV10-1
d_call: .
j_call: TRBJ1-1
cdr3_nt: TGCGCCAGCAGTGAGTATCCGGGTTGCGTTTCCATGAACACTGAAGCTTTCTTT
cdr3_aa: CASSEYPGCVSMNTEAFF

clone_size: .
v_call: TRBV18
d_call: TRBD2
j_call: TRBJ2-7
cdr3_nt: TGTGCCAGCTCACCACGAGGGAGCGGGATAGTCGAGCAGTACTTC
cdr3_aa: CASSPRGSGIVEQYF

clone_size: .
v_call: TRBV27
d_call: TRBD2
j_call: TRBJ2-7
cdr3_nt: TGTGCCAGCAGTCGCCCCGGGACTAGCGGGGACGAGCAGTACTTC
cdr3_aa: CASSRPGTSGDEQYF

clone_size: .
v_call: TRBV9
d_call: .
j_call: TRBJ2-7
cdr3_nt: TGTGCCAGCAGCGTAGACCCAGGAAGCTCCTACGAGCAGTACTTC
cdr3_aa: CASSVDPGSSYEQYF

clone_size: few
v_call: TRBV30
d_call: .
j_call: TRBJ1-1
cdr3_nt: TGTGCCTGGAGTGTACTACCAGACCAGAACACTGAAGCTTTCTTT
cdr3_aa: CAWSVLPDQNTEAFF

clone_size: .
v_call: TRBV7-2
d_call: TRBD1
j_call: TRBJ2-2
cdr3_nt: TGTGCCAGCAGCTTAGCGTACGGGACAGCGAACACCGGGGAGCTGTTTTTT
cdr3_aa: CASSLAYGTANTGELFF

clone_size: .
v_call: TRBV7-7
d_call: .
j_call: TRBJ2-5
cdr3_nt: TGTGCCAGCAGCCCTCCGGCTGGGGAAGAGACCCAGTACTTC
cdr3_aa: CASSPPAGEETQYF

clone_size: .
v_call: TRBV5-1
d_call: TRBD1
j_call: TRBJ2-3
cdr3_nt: TGCGCCAGCAGCCCTGGGACAGGGGAGGATACGCAGTATTTT
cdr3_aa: CASSPGTGEDTQYF

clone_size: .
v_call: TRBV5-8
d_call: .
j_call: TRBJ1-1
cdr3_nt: TGTGCCAGCAGTCTAATCGGCAGGGCGAACACTGAAGCTTTCTTT
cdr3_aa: CASSLIGRANTEAFF

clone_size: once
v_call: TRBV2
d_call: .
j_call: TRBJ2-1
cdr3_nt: TGTGCCAGCAACCAGCAGGGTAGGATTTACAATGAGCAGTTCTTC
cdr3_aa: CASNQQGRIYNEQFF

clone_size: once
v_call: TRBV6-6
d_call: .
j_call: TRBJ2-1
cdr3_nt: TGTGCCAGCAGTTACGGTAGAGAGCAGTTCTTC
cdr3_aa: CASSYGREQFF

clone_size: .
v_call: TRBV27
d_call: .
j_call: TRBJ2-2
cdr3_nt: TGTGCCAGCAGTTTATGGGGTTCTTCGAACACCGGGGAGCTGTTTTTT
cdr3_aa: CASSLWGSSNTGELFF

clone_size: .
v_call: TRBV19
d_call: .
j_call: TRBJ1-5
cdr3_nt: TGTGCCAGTAGTATCCAACAGCATAGCAATCAGCCCCAGCATTTT
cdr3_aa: CASSIQQHSNQPQHF

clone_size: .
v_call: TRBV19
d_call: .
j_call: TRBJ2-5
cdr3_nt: TGTGCCAGTCGGGACCTGACAGCCTACCAAGAGACCCAGTACTTC
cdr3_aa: CASRDLTAYQETQYF

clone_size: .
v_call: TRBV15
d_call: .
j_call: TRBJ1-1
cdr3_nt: TGTGCCACCAGCAGAGATGGCCGGAACACTGAAGCTTTCTTT
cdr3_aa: CATSRDGRNTEAFF

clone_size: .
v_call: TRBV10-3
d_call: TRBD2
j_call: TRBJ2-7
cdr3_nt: TGTGCCACGACCGGGACTAGCGGCTTGTACGAGCAGTACTTC
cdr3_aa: CATTGTSGLYEQYF

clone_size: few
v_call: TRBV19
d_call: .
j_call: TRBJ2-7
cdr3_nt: TGTGCCAGTAGTACCAAGACTAGAGGCGAGCAGTACTTC
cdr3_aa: CASSTKTRGEQYF

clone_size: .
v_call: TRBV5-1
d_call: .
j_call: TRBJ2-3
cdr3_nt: TGCGCCAGCAGCTTGGTAGAGGGAAGCACAGATACGCAGTATTTT
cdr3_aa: CASSLVEGSTDTQYF

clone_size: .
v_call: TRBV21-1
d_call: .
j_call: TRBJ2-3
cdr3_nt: TGTGCCAGCAGCAAAACCTTAACTAGCGGGAGCACAGATACGCAGTATTTT
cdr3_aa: CASSKTLTSGSTDTQYF

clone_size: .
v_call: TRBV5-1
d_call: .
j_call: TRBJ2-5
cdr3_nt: TGCGCCAGCAGCTTCTCGTACCAAGAGACCCAGTACTTC
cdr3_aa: CASSFSYQETQYF

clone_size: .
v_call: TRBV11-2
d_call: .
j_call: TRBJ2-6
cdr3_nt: TGTGCCAGCAGCCGATCCAGCTCTGGGGCCAACGTCCTGACTTTC
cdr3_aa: CASSRSSSGANVLTF

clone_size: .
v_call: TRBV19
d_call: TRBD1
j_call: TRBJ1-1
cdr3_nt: TGTGCCAGTAGTGCTCACAGGGGACGAAACACTGAAGCTTTCTTT
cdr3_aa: CASSAHRGRNTEAFF

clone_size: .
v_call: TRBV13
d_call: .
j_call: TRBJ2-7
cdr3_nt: TGTGCCAGCAGCCAAAAACAGGGAATTCCCCTTTCCACCTACGAGCAGTACTTC
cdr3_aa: CASSQKQGIPLSTYEQYF

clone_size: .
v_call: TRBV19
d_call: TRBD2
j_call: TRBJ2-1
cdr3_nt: TGTGCCAGTAGTATAATGACTAGCGGGGACAATGAGCAGTTCTTC
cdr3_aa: CASSIMTSGDNEQFF

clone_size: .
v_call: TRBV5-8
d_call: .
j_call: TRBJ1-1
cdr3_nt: TGTGCCAGCAGCTTGGAGGGAGGATCAGCCAACACTGAAGCTTTCTTT
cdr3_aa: CASSLEGGSANTEAFF

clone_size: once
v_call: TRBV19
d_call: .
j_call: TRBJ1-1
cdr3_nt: TGTGCCAGTAAAAAGGAAATGAACACTGAAGCTTTCTTT
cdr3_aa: CASKKEMNTEAFF

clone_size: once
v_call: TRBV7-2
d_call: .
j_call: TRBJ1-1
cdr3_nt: TGTGCCAGCAGCTTGTCCGGGACATTGAACACTGAAGCTTTCTTT
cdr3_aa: CASSLSGTLNTEAFF

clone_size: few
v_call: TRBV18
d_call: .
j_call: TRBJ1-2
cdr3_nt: TGTGCCAGCTCACCACCGATTGTCGGATATGGCTACACCTTC
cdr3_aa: CASSPPIVGYGYTF